This TCR beta chain comes out of a study of blood T cell repertoires in COVID-19. Study as a whole: Acute and convalescent COVID-19 samples came from the United States, Italy and Spain.

Methods used by the authors: The authors estimated nucleated cell counts from reference gene primer amplification. Sequencing used immunoSEQ multiplex PCR; TCRdb keeps in-frame clones, though not all of them. From that table come the V and J calls and clone size; the DNA was used to work out D and trimming. The repertoire holds approximately 190,000 clones, with around four fifths as singletons. V trimming: 6 bases; J trimming: 2 bases; junction bases outside the gene matches: 14. The CDR3 length is 19 residues. CDR1 is KGHSH, CDR2 LQKENI, per germline. This chain links TRBV18 with TRBJ2-1; 12 bases map to TRBD2. The sequenced sample consisted of peripheral blood. The receptor comes from a human donor in a cohort sampled during active COVID-19. CDR3 sequence: CASSRNNLAGGNAYNEQFF. The CDR3 DNA follows: TGTGCCAGCTCGCGGAATAATCTAGCGGGAGGGAATGCCTACAATGAGCAGTTCTTC.